The 8 T cell receptor beta chains given below trace back to one sample, sequenced in a study of CD4 and CD8 cells across lung adenocarcinoma regions. TCRdb re-called the PCR reads through MiXCR, storing one row per CDR3 protein. The sample yields around 12,000 distinct CDR3 sequences, roughly 60% seen once. Source material: CD8+ T cells from the margin of a lung tumor. Receptor source: a female donor with lung adenocarcinoma. The CD4 and CD8 labels of this study may be unreliable.

This rearrangement joins TRBV6-1 to TRBJ2-2; D gene uncertain. CDR3 length: 13 amino acids. Looked up from germline, CDR1 is MNHNS and CDR2 is SASEGT. Trimming left V 6 bases short and J 2 bases short, with 7 bases between. CDR3 residues: CASSEDNTGELFF. The CDR3, as DNA: TGTGCCAGCAGCGAGGATAACACCGGGGAGCTGTTTTTT.

Remarks on this clonotype: Compared with germline, one end of the junction differs, possibly owing to a read error. The chain couples TRBV27 to TRBJ2-3; the D gene is possibly TRBD2 (5 bases). The germline gives CDR1 MNHEY, CDR2 SMNVEV (reference sequence). The CDR3 sequence is 13 residues long. The CDR3 nucleotides are TGTGCCAGGGGAGAGCGAGCCACAAACACGCAGTATTTC. Protein: CARGERATNTQYF.

This chain connects TRBV12-3 or TRBV12-4 to TRBJ2-1; 13 bases fit TRBD2. The DNA matches TRBJ2-7 better at its end, which makes the J call doubtful. The CDR3 consists of 15 residues. The CDR3 spells CASRPGTSGTREQYF. The CDR3 bases are TGTGCCAGCAGACCTGGGACTAGCGGGACCCGTGAGCAGTACTTC.

The CDR3, as DNA: TGTGCCAGCGGGGCAGGGCCCTATAATTCACCCCTCCACTTT. Its protein is CASGAGPYNSPLHF. V and J are TRBV6-1 and TRBJ1-6, with D possibly TRBD1 on 5 matching bases. From germline, CDR1 is MNHNS and CDR2 SASEGT. The CDR3 contains 14 residues. V was cut by 8 bases and J by 2 bases, with 10 bases left in between.

This clonotype was detected many times. The chain is built from TRBV4-1 and TRBJ1-3, with D possibly matching TRBD1 (5 bases). Trimming pared 1 base from V and 4 bases from J, leaving 17 bases between. Germline CDR1 is MGHRA and CDR2 is YSYEKL. This CDR3 region has 17 residues. The CDR3 loop reads CASSQVLDRGTGNTIYF. The CDR3 nucleotides are TGCGCCAGCAGCCAAGTATTGGATAGAGGGACCGGAAACACCATATATTTT.

This clonotype appeared many times. This chain links TRBV4-1 with TRBJ1-2; maybe TRBD1 (6 bases). Germline V CDR1 and CDR2: MGHRA, YSYEKL. The CDR3 runs to 15 residues. The ends were cut back, 1 base at V and 3 bases at J, with 12 bases in the middle. In nucleotides, the CDR3 is TGCGCCAGCAGCCAAGGGTTGGGGGGCGACTATGGCTACACCTTC. Protein: CASSQGLGGDYGYTF.

The J gene is TRBJ2-5, the V gene TRBV27; 8 bases match TRBD2. The CDR3 has 15 amino acids. In germline, CDR1 is MNHEY, CDR2 SMNVEV (reference sequence). The ends lost 2 bases at V and 7 bases at J; junction bases unmatched: 9. The CDR3 DNA follows: TGTGCCAGCAGTTTAGGACCCGGGAGGGCAGGGACCCAGTACTTC. Translation: CASSLGPGRAGTQYF.

In this sample, this clonotype turned up a few times. The DNA for the CDR3 is TGTGCCACCAGCAGACAGGGCGATGAGCAGTTCTTC. The encoded protein is CATSRQGDEQFF. The chain couples TRBV15 to TRBJ2-1; a weak D match, TRBD1 (5 bases). V shed 2 bases and J shed 8 bases, with 7 bases lying between them. This CDR3 spans 12 amino acids. Germline V gene sequence: CDR1 LNHNV, CDR2 YYDKDF (reference sequence).